This T cell receptor (beta chain) was documented in a study of regulatory T cells in long-lasting Graves disease. Researchers made TCR beta libraries by using iRepertoire HTBI primers and running Arm-PCR on CDR3 regions. TCRdb analysed the multiplex PCR reads with MiXCR anew, one entry per CDR3 protein. The sample records hundreds of thousands of distinct CDR3 sequences, 15% to 20% being singletons. Time point indicated: newly diagnosed GD, antithyroid drugs for less than 3 months. After RNA was extracted from PBMCs, the TCR library was made from it. CDR3 length equals 13 residues. Trimming shortened V by 10 bases and J by 4 bases, and 16 bases separated the two germline ends. In germline, CDR1 is SNHLY, CDR2 FYNNEI. This clonotype turned up a few times.

This receptor was obtained from a female donor with Graves disease. V usage is TRBV2 and J usage is TRBJ1-2; D remains unclear. The specimen comprised peripheral blood mononuclear cells (PBMCs), sampled at new diagnosis, from a patient treated with antithyroid drugs. The CDR3 loop is CAILPSAFYGYTF. In DNA, the CDR3 is TGTGCCATTCTTCCCAGCGCGTTCTATGGCTACACCTTC.